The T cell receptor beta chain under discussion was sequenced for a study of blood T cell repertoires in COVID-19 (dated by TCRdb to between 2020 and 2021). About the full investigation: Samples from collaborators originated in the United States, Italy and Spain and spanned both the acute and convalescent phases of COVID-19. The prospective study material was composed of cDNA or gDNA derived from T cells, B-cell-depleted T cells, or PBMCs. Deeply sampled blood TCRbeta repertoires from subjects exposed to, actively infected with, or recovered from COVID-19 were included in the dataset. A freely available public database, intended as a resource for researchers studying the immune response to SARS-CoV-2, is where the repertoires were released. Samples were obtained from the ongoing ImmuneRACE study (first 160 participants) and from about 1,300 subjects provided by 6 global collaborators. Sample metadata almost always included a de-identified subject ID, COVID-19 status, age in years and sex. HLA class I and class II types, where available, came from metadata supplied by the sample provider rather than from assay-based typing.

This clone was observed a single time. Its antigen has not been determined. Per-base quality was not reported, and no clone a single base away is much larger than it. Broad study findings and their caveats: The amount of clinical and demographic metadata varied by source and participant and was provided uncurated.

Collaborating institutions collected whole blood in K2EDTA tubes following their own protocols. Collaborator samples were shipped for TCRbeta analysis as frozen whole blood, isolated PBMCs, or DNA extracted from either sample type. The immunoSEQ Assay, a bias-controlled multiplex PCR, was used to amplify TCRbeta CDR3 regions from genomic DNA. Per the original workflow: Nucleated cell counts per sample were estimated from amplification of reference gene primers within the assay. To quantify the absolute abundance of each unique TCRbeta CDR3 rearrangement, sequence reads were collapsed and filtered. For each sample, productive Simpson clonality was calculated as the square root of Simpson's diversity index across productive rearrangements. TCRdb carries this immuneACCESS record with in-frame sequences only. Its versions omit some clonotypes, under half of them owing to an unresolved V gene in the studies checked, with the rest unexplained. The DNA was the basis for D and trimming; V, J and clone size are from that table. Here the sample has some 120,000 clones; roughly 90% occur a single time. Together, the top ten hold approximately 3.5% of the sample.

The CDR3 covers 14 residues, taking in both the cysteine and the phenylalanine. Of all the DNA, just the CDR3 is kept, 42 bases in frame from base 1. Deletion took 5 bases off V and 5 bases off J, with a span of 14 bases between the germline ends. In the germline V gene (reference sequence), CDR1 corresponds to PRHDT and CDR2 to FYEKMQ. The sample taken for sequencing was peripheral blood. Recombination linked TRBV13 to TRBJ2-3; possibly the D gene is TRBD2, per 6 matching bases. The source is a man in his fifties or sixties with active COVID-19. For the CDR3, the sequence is CASSLSGELDTQYF. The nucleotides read TGTGCCAGCAGCCTGTCGGGGGAGTTAGATACGCAGTATTTT.